A selection of T cell receptor beta chains follows, all from one sample in a study of neurological immune-mediated disorders. One entry per CDR3 protein results from TCRdb running MiXCR on the 5' RACE reads. Of 50,000 or so distinct CDR3 sequences in the sample, less than 15% are singletons; the top ten hold 4.5%. Sequenced sample: PBMCs. The receptors here all came from a male donor with HTLV-1-associated myelopathy (HAM/TSP). The CDR3 runs from the conserved cysteine through the conserved F or W. D genes are given only for firm matches. Size is stated for part of the rows, as once, few or many counts, or as a class when the clone is expanded.

cdr3_aa: CSAMRDSNTEAFF; cdr3_nt: TGCAGTGCTATGAGGGACTCGAACACTGAAGCTTTCTTT; v_call: TRBV20-1; d_call: NA; clone_size: many; j_call: TRBJ1-1
cdr3_aa: CASSPGRSGGEETQYF; cdr3_nt: TGTGCCAGCAGCCCAGGTCGGAGCGGGGGAGAAGAGACCCAGTACTTC; v_call: TRBV3-1; d_call: TRBD2; clone_size: many; j_call: TRBJ2-5
cdr3_aa: CASSLAVKEQETQYF; cdr3_nt: TGTGCCAGCAGCTTGGCCGTGAAAGAACAAGAGACCCAGTACTTC; v_call: TRBV5-5; d_call: NA; clone_size: NA; j_call: TRBJ2-5
cdr3_aa: CASSGRDGGPYEQYF; cdr3_nt: TGTGCCAGCAGCGGACGGGACGGAGGGCCCTACGAGCAGTACTTC; v_call: TRBV5-6; d_call: NA; clone_size: many; j_call: TRBJ2-7
cdr3_aa: CASSLSANRNTIYF; cdr3_nt: TGTGCCAGCAGTCTCTCGGCTAATCGGAACACCATATATTTT; v_call: TRBV6-2/TRBV6-3; d_call: NA; clone_size: many; j_call: TRBJ1-3
cdr3_aa: CASSPGTAERALFF; cdr3_nt: TGTGCCAGCAGCCCCGGGACAGCAGAACGGGCGCTGTTTTTT; v_call: TRBV5-6; d_call: TRBD1; clone_size: few; j_call: TRBJ2-2
cdr3_aa: CSAPAYGRELFF; cdr3_nt: TGCAGTGCCCCCGCTTACGGCCGGGAGCTGTTTTTT; v_call: TRBV20-1; d_call: NA; clone_size: many; j_call: TRBJ2-2
cdr3_aa: CASSSSWDQQETQYF; cdr3_nt: TGTGCCAGCAGTTCTTCCTGGGACCAACAAGAGACCCAGTACTTC; v_call: TRBV12-3/TRBV12-4; d_call: NA; clone_size: NA; j_call: TRBJ2-5
cdr3_aa: CASSSPLGDRETQYF; cdr3_nt: TGTGCCAGCAGCTCTCCCCTGGGCGATAGAGAGACCCAGTACTTC; v_call: TRBV7-9; d_call: NA; clone_size: NA; j_call: TRBJ2-5
cdr3_aa: CASSLSTGSDGYTF; cdr3_nt: TGTGCCAGCAGCTTGTCCACAGGTTCCGATGGCTACACCTTC; v_call: TRBV7-2; d_call: NA; clone_size: many; j_call: TRBJ1-2
cdr3_aa: CASPWTASSYEQYF; cdr3_nt: TGTGCCAGCCCCTGGACAGCGAGCTCCTACGAGCAGTACTTC; v_call: TRBV18; d_call: NA; clone_size: many; j_call: TRBJ2-7
cdr3_aa: CASSLAGETTNEKLFF; cdr3_nt: TGCGCCAGCAGCTTGGCCGGGGAGACAACTAATGAAAAACTGTTTTTT; v_call: TRBV5-1; d_call: NA; clone_size: many; j_call: TRBJ1-4
cdr3_aa: CSASPGQGSQVTQYF; cdr3_nt: TGCAGTGCTAGCCCGGGACAGGGCTCCCAGGTGACCCAGTACTTC; v_call: TRBV20-1; d_call: TRBD1; clone_size: many; j_call: TRBJ2-5
cdr3_aa: CASSLGGSSYEQYF; cdr3_nt: TGCGCCAGCAGCTTGGGGGGAAGCTCCTACGAGCAGTACTTC; v_call: TRBV5-1; d_call: NA; clone_size: many; j_call: TRBJ2-7
cdr3_aa: CASSPSGQGFHEQYF; cdr3_nt: TGTGCCAGCAGCCCATCGGGACAGGGGTTCCACGAGCAGTACTTC; v_call: TRBV5-5; d_call: TRBD1; clone_size: many; j_call: TRBJ2-7
cdr3_aa: CASSTLVGTGGTEQYF; cdr3_nt: TGTGCCAGCAGTACCCTCGTCGGTACAGGGGGCACCGAGCAGTACTTC; v_call: TRBV28; d_call: TRBD1; clone_size: many; j_call: TRBJ2-7
cdr3_aa: CASSRGSSFTDTQYF; cdr3_nt: TGTGCCAGCTCACGTGGTTCGAGTTTCACAGATACGCAGTATTTT; v_call: TRBV18; d_call: NA; clone_size: many; j_call: TRBJ2-3
cdr3_aa: CASSPGTGAYEQYF; cdr3_nt: TGTGCCAGCAGCCCCGGGACAGGGGCCTACGAGCAGTACTTC; v_call: TRBV3-1; d_call: TRBD1; clone_size: many; j_call: TRBJ2-7
cdr3_aa: CAISDLPQQPQHF; cdr3_nt: TGTGCCATCAGTGACCTCCCTCAACAGCCCCAGCATTTT; v_call: TRBV10-3; d_call: NA; clone_size: NA; j_call: TRBJ1-5
cdr3_aa: CASSRQGDYGYTF; cdr3_nt: TGTGCCAGCAGTAGACAGGGGGACTATGGCTACACCTTC; v_call: TRBV6-5; d_call: TRBD1; clone_size: many; j_call: TRBJ1-2
cdr3_aa: CASRSGVLSYNEQFF; cdr3_nt: TGTGCCAGCAGATCGGGGGTCCTCTCCTACAATGAGCAGTTCTTC; v_call: TRBV3-1; d_call: NA; clone_size: many; j_call: TRBJ2-1
cdr3_aa: CSVGETGAGYGYTF; cdr3_nt: TGCAGCGTTGGGGAGACAGGGGCGGGCTATGGCTACACCTTC; v_call: TRBV29-1; d_call: TRBD1; clone_size: many; j_call: TRBJ1-2
cdr3_aa: CSASRGEAPTYEQYF; cdr3_nt: TGCAGTGCTAGTAGGGGGGAAGCGCCCACCTACGAGCAGTACTTC; v_call: TRBV20-1; d_call: NA; clone_size: many; j_call: TRBJ2-7
cdr3_aa: CASSLDNEKLFF; cdr3_nt: TGTGCCAGCAGCTTAGATAATGAAAAACTGTTTTTT; v_call: TRBV7-2; d_call: NA; clone_size: many; j_call: TRBJ1-4
cdr3_aa: CASSHPGQAGQPQHF; cdr3_nt: TGCGCCAGCAGCCATCCCGGACAGGCGGGGCAGCCCCAGCATTTT; v_call: TRBV4-1; d_call: TRBD1; clone_size: many; j_call: TRBJ1-5
cdr3_aa: CASSSVKGANVLTF; cdr3_nt: TGTGCCAGCAGCTCGGTAAAAGGGGCCAACGTCCTGACTTTC; v_call: TRBV7-2; d_call: NA; clone_size: many; j_call: TRBJ2-6
cdr3_aa: CASSLGLAGNNEQFF; cdr3_nt: TGCGCCAGCAGCTTGGGACTAGCGGGTAACAATGAGCAGTTCTTC; v_call: TRBV5-1; d_call: TRBD2; clone_size: many; j_call: TRBJ2-1
cdr3_aa: CSVATVVSGNTIYF; cdr3_nt: TGCAGCGTGGCTACAGTGGTCTCTGGAAACACCATATATTTT; v_call: TRBV29-1; d_call: NA; clone_size: NA; j_call: TRBJ1-3
cdr3_aa: CAISDPQWNSPLHF; cdr3_nt: TGTGCCATCAGTGATCCCCAGTGGAATTCACCCCTCCACTTT; v_call: TRBV10-3; d_call: NA; clone_size: many; j_call: TRBJ1-6
cdr3_aa: CASNTRVGESSGANVLTF; cdr3_nt: TGTGCCAGCAACACCCGGGTCGGGGAGAGCTCTGGGGCCAACGTCCTGACTTTC; v_call: TRBV12-3/TRBV12-4; d_call: NA; clone_size: many; j_call: TRBJ2-6
cdr3_aa: CASSTSWGLQETQYF; cdr3_nt: TGTGCCAGCAGCACCAGTTGGGGGTTGCAAGAGACCCAGTACTTC; v_call: TRBV5-5; d_call: NA; clone_size: many; j_call: TRBJ2-5
cdr3_aa: CASSFRDRAEQFF; cdr3_nt: TGTGCCAGCAGTTTCAGGGACAGGGCTGAGCAGTTCTTC; v_call: TRBV28; d_call: TRBD1; clone_size: many; j_call: TRBJ2-1
cdr3_aa: CASSNTGEPYNSPLHF; cdr3_nt: TGTGCCAGCAGCAATACCGGGGAACCCTATAATTCACCCCTCCACTTT; v_call: TRBV21-1; d_call: NA; clone_size: many; j_call: TRBJ1-6
cdr3_aa: CASSISDTQYF; cdr3_nt: TGTGCCAGCAGTATTTCGGATACGCAGTATTTT; v_call: TRBV2; d_call: NA; clone_size: many; j_call: TRBJ2-3
cdr3_aa: CAISEHTETGDSPLHF; cdr3_nt: TGTGCCATCAGTGAACATACCGAGACAGGGGATTCACCCCTCCACTTT; v_call: TRBV10-3; d_call: TRBD1; clone_size: many; j_call: TRBJ1-6
cdr3_aa: CASSYQIRGRLSGNTIYF; cdr3_nt: TGTGCCAGCAGTTACCAAATTCGTGGACGGCTCTCTGGAAACACCATATATTTT; v_call: TRBV6-5; d_call: NA; clone_size: many; j_call: TRBJ1-3
cdr3_aa: CSARRKWGGVASGANVLTF; cdr3_nt: TGCAGTGCGCGAAGAAAATGGGGGGGCGTTGCCTCTGGGGCCAACGTCCTGACTTTC; v_call: TRBV20-1; d_call: NA; clone_size: many; j_call: TRBJ2-6